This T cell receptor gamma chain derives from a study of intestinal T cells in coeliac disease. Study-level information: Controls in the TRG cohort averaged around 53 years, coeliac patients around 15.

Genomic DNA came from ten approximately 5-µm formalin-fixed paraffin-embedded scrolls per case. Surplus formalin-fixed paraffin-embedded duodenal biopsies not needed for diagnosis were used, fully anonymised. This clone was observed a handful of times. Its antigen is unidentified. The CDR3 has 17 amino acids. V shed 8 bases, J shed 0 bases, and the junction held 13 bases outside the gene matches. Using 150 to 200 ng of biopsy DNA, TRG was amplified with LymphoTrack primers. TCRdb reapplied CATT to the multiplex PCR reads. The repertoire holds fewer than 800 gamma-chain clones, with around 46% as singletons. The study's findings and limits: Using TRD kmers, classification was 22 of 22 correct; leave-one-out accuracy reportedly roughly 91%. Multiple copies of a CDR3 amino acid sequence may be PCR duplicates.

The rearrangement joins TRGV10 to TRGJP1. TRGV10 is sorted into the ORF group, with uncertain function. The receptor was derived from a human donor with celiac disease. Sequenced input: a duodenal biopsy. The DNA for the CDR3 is TGTGCTGCGTGGGATCCTTCACGTTATACCACTGGTTGGTTCAAGATATTT. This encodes CAAWDPSRYTTGWFKIF.